Reported below is one T cell receptor beta chain. Its antigen is not yet known. Base qualities are not recorded, but no much larger clone differs from it by a single base. The data derive from a study of OX40 agonist ivuxolimab in advanced cancers. For the wider study: The costimulatory receptor OX40 (CD134) was targeted by ivuxolimab, a fully human IgG2 agonistic monoclonal antibody. Intravenous ivuxolimab was administered to patients every 2 weeks at six dose levels: 0.01, 0.1, 0.3, 1.5, 3 and 10 mg/kg. Among the 50 to 55 dose-escalation patients, about 20 had hepatocellular carcinoma, approximately 15 melanoma, 9 renal cell carcinoma and 9 head and neck cancer. In the dose-escalation cohort, approximately 82% of patients were male, and the mean age was 60 years with a range of about 20 to 79. Prior anti-PD-1, anti-PD-L1 or anti-CTLA-4 therapy was permitted, and checkpoint inhibitors had been received by around 40% of dose-escalation patients. Partial responses occurred in three dose-escalation patients: two with cutaneous melanoma and one with hepatocellular carcinoma. Peripheral TCRbeta sequencing was intended to test whether TCR sequence diversity was altered and clonal T-cell expansion was caused by ivuxolimab. The paper covers the monotherapy dose-escalation part of the phase I ivuxolimab trial, which included N ≈ 50 patients.

Between the V and J ends, shortened by 0 bases and 6 bases respectively, the junction contains 6 bases. There are 12 amino acids in the CDR3, from cysteine to phenylalanine inclusive. CDR3 DNA only is kept here, 36 bases in frame from base 1. The germline V gene specifies SGDLS as CDR1 and YYNGEE as CDR2. Genomic DNA was extracted from sorted cells for sequencing of the TCRbeta CDR3 region. The immunoSEQ Assay was used for sequencing of TCRbeta CDR3 regions. In its TCRdb copy, this immuneACCESS table keeps in-frame sequences only and misses some clones. Where compared with another copy, unresolved V genes explain less than half of these, and the others have no known cause. For this sample there are approximately 45,000 clones; around 94% appear just once. 9.5% to 12% of the sample rests with the top ten. The trial excluded patients who had a history of autoimmune disease or were on systemic immunosuppression. Peripheral blood for TCR sequencing was drawn from every dose cohort at baseline, at cycle 4 day 1 and at cycle 7 day 1. Samples came from an open-label, multicenter, first-in-human phase I dose-escalation trial of ivuxolimab. The trial enrolled adults with locally advanced or metastatic head and neck squamous cell, hepatocellular, melanoma or renal cell carcinoma. CD4+ and CD8+ T cells were sorted separately from peripheral blood before TCR sequencing.

What the research found in general, with its limitations: Low levels of normalized T-cell clonal expansion were also seen in some patients who did not respond. In partial responders in the 0.1-3.0 mg/kg groups, normalized peripheral clonal expansion was found to be among the lowest, especially among CD8+ T cells. On average, CD8+ T cells showed more expanded clones than CD4+ T cells after ivuxolimab. The antigen specificity of the peripheral T cells that underwent clonal expansion was not determined. At doses of 0.1 to 3.0 mg/kg, clonal expansion of both CD4+ and CD8+ blood T cells was observed from baseline to week 6.

The material was CD4+ or CD8+ T cells sorted from blood, obtained in a trial of the OX40 agonist ivuxolimab. This clonotype was sampled from an adult with an advanced solid tumor such as melanoma, head and neck, liver or kidney cancer. This chain is built from TRBV9 and TRBJ1-2; the D gene lacks a confident call. The CDR3 in this case is CASSVEGDGYTF. The sequenced DNA: TGTGCCAGCAGCGTAGAGGGCGATGGCTACACCTTC.